The sequence of this T cell receptor (beta chain) was determined in a study of identical twins. Notes on the study in general: Twin-shared out-of-frame alpha sequences showed excess low generation probability. Zero-insertion findings could be partly confounded by invariant cells (MAIT and iNKT cells).

TCRdb processed the 5' RACE reads anew with MiXCR; each CDR3 protein has one entry. The sample consists of around 470,000 distinct CDR3 sequences, approximately 14% of them appearing once. CDR1 and CDR2 (germline): SGHRS, YFSETQ. With 0 bases removed from V and 8 bases from J, the gap between germline ends came to 12 bases. The CDR3 loop spans 14 amino acids. Every one of the donors was a healthy Caucasian. This clonotype showed up many times. Antigen: not known. These same records also appear under a second study, on yellow fever vaccine responses in identical twins.

This chain joins TRBV5-1 and TRBJ2-1; D not certain. The sample taken for sequencing was CD4+ T cells sorted from blood. This clonotype originated in a woman between 18 and 29 years old in good health. The CDR3 reads CASSLANPWDEQFF. DNA of the CDR3: TGCGCCAGCAGCTTGGCCAACCCGTGGGATGAGCAGTTCTTC.